This TCR beta chain is from a study of T cell repertoires in cytomegalovirus infection. Study-wide context: Indications came from public TCR beta signatures; they pointed to CMV infection and to a matching HLA type. Findings and caveats of the study: The cumulative frequency of public TCR beta families distinguished individuals who carried CMV together with the relevant HLA. Dominating the ex vivo response were HLA-C-restricted CMV-specific TCR beta clonotypes.

TCRdb fed the reads into MiXCR, producing one record per CDR3 protein. The sample records 450,000 to 600,000 distinct CDR3 sequences, roughly 12% being singletons. This clonotype has a count of ten or more. Antigen specificity is unknown. The CDR3 has 16 residues. CDR1 is MNHEY, CDR2 SMNVEV, per germline (reference sequence). The V gene lost 8 bases and the J gene lost 7 bases, with 21 bases spanning the gap. This chain connects TRBV27 to TRBJ1-6, with a possible D match to TRBD1 (5 bases). The sequencing input was PBMCs. This receptor was obtained from a human donor in good health (CMV status not recorded). Some clones in this sample may be carry-over from other donors' samples. CDR3 DNA sequence: TGTGCCAGCGCCTCTTGGGGGGTTGGAGCCAATTCACCCCTCCACTTT. Translating gives CASASWGVGANSPLHF.